In this sample, the clone carrying this T cell receptor (beta chain) turned up a few times. The data originate from a study of early T cells in non-severe SARS-CoV-2 infection. The protocol attached unique molecular identifiers to individual cDNA molecules. TCRdb itself ran the 5' RACE reads through MiXCR, one entry per CDR3 protein. The table lists some 97,000 distinct CDR3 sequences, roughly 11% of them singletons, with under 5% in the top ten. The CDR3 is 16 residues long. V was clipped by 0 bases and J by 1 base, with 11 bases between them. CDR1 is MNHNS and CDR2 is SASEGT in the germline V gene. This receptor was identified in an adult who was a healthcare worker with PCR-confirmed SARS-CoV-2 infection or an uninfected control (not recorded which). V usage is TRBV6-1 and J usage is TRBJ2-3; a possible D gene is TRBD2 (6 bases). The specimen was whole blood, collected at baseline. CDR3 in DNA: TGTGCCAGCAGTGAAGCGGCTAGCGATCGCACAGATACGCAGTATTTT. This gives the protein CASSEAASDRTDTQYF.